This T cell receptor (beta chain) was captured by sequencing in a study of blood T cell repertoires in COVID-19. Study context: Samples taken during acute and convalescent COVID-19 were collected in the United States, Italy and Spain. PBMCs, B-cell-depleted T cells, or T cells provided the cDNA or gDNA that made up the material.

Under the authors' procedure: For nucleated cells, counts were estimated from reference gene primer amplification. Here immunoSEQ multiplex PCR was the method, and the copy in TCRdb shows in-frame clones only, minus some. D and trimming were read from the DNA, whereas the V and J calls and clone size are those reported in that table. The table includes about 140,000 clones, around 90% detected once. The CDR3 extends over 14 amino acids. Germline assignment: CDR1 SGDLS and CDR2 YYNGEE. V lost 3 bases to trimming and J lost 1 base, with 10 bases between them. The chain links TRBV9 to TRBJ1-1; D unclear. The material sequenced was peripheral blood. The TCR sequence derives from a human donor with COVID-19, enrolled during active disease. The donor label of this sample is uncertain. CDR3 in DNA: TGTGCCAGCAGCGACGGACTGAAGAACACTGAAGCTTTCTTT. This codes for CASSDGLKNTEAFF.